This TCR beta chain is drawn from a study of control samples from healthy donors and cancer patients. Data came from immunoSEQ multiplex PCR; TCRdb stores just in-frame clones and leaves some out. This sample has tens of thousands of clones, with more than 75% found just once. Trimming took off 5 bases at V and 3 bases at J, with 17 bases between the two ends. In germline, CDR1 is MGHRA, CDR2 YSYEKL. The CDR3 loop spans 15 amino acids. The chain carries TRBV4-1 and TRBJ2-7; tentative D call: TRBD1 (6 bases). The TCR was taken from a woman aged 45-59 years in good health. Input material: blood. CDR3: CASSLRDTTLYEQYF. CDR3 nucleotide sequence: TGCGCCAGCAGCTTACGGGACACCACGCTCTACGAGCAGTACTTC.